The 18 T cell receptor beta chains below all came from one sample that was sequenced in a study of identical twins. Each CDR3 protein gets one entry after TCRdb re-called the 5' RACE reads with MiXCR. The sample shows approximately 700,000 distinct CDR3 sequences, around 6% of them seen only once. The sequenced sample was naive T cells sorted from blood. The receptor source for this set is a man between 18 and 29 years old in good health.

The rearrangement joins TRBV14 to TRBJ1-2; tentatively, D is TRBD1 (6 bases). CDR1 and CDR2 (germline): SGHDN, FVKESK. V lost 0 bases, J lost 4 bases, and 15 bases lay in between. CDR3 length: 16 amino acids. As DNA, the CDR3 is TGTGCCAGCAGCCAAGAAGGGGGGCGTTACTCCTATGGCTACACCTTC. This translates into CASSQEGGRYSYGYTF.

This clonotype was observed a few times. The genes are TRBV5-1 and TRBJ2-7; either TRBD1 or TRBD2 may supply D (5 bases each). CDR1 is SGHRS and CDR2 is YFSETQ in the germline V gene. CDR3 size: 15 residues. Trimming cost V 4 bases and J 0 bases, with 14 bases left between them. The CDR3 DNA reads TGCGCCAGCAGCCTCGGGACCGATAGCTCCTACGAGCAGTACGTC. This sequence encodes CASSLGTDSSYEQYV.

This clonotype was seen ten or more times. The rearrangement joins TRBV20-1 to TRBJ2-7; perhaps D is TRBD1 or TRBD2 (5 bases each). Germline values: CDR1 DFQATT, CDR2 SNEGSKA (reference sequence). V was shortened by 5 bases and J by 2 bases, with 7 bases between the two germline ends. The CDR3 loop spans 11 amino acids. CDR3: CSAGDPYEQYF. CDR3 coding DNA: TGCAGTGCTGGGGACCCCTACGAGCAGTACTTC.

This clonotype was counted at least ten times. This chain's CDR3 is CASSQRTSGINTGELFF. DNA of the CDR3: TGTGCCAGCAGTCAGAGGACTAGCGGTATCAACACCGGGGAGCTGTTTTTT. The V gene is TRBV12-3 or TRBV12-4, the J gene TRBJ2-2, with TRBD2 matching over 10 bases. The CDR3 totals 17 residues. With V trimmed by 5 bases and J by 2 bases, 8 bases remained unmatched.

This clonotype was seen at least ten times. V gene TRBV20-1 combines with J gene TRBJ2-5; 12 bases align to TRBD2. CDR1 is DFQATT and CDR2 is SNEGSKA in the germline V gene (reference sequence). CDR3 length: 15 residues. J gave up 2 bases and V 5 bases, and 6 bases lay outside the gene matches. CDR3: CSAGGLAGIQETQYF. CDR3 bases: TGCAGTGCTGGTGGACTAGCGGGAATACAAGAGACCCAGTACTTC.

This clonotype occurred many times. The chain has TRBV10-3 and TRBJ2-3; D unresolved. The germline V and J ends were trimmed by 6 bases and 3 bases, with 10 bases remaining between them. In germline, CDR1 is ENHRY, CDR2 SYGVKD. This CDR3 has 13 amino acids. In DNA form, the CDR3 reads TGTGCCATCAGGGAAGAGTCAACAGATACGCAGTATTTT. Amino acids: CAIREESTDTQYF.

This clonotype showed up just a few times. CDR3 region: CASTGSGAYGEQFF. CDR3 DNA sequence: TGTGCCAGCACCGGTAGCGGGGCCTACGGTGAGCAGTTCTTC. J is TRBJ2-1 and V is TRBV6-1; TRBD2 agrees at 8 bases. The CDR3 contains 14 residues. The germline V gene has CDR1 MNHNS and CDR2 SASEGT. Trimming took 7 bases from V and 9 from J; bases not matched to a gene: 11.

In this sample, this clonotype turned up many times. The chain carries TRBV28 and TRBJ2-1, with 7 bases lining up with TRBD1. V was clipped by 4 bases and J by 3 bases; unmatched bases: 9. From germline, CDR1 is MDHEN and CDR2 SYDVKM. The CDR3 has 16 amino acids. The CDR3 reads CASSSRKTGFYNEQFF. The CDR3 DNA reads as TGTGCCAGCAGTTCGCGCAAGACAGGGTTCTACAATGAGCAGTTCTTC.

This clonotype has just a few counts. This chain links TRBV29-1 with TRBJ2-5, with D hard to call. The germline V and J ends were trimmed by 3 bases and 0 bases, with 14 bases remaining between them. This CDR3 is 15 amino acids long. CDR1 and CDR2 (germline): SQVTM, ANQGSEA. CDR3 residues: CSVDGETEYQETQYF. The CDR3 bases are TGCAGCGTTGATGGGGAAACAGAGTACCAAGAGACCCAGTACTTC.

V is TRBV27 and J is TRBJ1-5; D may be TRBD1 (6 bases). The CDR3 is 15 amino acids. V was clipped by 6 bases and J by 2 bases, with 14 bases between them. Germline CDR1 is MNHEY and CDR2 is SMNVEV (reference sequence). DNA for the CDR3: TGTGCCAGCAGCTCAGGGGAATCACGCAATCAGCCCCAGCATTTT. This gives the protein CASSSGESRNQPQHF.

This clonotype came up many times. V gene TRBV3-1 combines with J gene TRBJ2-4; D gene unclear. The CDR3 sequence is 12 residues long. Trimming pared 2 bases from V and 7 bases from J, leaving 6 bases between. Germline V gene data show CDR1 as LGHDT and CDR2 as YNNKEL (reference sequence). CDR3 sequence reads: CASSQNRNIQYF. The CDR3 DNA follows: TGTGCCAGCAGCCAAAACCGGAACATTCAGTACTTC.

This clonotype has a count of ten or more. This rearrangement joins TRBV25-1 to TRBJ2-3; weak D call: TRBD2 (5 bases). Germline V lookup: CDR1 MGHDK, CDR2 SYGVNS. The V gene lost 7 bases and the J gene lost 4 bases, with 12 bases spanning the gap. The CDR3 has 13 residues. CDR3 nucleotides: TGTGCCAGCACGGGGTGGGAGTCAGATACGCAGTATTTT. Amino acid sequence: CASTGWESDTQYF. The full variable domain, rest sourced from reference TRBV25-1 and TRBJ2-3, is EADIYQTPRYLVIGTGKKITLECSQTMGHDKMYWYQQDPGMELHLIHYSYGVNSTEKGDLSSESTVSRIRTEHFPLTLESARPSHTSQYLCASTGWESDTQYFGPGTRLTVL.

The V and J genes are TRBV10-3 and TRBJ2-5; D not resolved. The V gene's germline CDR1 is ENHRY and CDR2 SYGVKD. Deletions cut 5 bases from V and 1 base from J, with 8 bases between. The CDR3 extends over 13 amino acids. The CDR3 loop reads CAISRAAQETQYF. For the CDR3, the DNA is TGTGCCATCAGTAGAGCCGCCCAAGAGACCCAGTACTTC.

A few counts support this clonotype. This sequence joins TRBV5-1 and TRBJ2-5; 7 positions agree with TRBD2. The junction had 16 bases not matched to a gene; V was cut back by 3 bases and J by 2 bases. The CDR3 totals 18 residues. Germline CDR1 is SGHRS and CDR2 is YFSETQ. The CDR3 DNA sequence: TGCGCCAGCAGCTGGGGTCGTGGTGGCGGGAGCAGGCAAGAGACCCAGTACTTC. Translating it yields CASSWGRGGGSRQETQYF.

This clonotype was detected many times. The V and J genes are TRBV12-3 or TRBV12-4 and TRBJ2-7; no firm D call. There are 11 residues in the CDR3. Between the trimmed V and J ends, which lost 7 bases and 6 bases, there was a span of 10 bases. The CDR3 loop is CASTPYLEQYV. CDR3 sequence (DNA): TGTGCCAGCACCCCATACCTCGAGCAGTACGTC.

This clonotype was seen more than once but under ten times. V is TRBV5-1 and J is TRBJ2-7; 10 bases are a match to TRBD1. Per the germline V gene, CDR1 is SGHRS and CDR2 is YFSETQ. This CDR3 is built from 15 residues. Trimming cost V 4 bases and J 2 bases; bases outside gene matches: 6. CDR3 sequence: CASSLGQGIAYEQYV. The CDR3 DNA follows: TGCGCCAGCAGCCTGGGACAGGGGATAGCCTACGAGCAGTACGTC.

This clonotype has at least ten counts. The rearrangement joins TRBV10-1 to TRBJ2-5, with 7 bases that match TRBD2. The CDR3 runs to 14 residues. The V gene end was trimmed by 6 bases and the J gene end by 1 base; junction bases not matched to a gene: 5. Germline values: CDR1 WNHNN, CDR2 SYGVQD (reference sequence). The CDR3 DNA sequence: TGCGCCAGCAGCGCGACTAGCTTCCAAGAGACCCAGTACTTC. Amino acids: CASSATSFQETQYF.

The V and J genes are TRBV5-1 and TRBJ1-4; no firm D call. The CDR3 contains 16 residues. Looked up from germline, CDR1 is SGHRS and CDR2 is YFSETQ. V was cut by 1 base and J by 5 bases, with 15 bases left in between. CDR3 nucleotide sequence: TGCGCCAGCAGCTTGTTGCCAACTCAAGACAATGAAAAACTGTTTTTT. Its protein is CASSLLPTQDNEKLFF.